This record looks at one T cell receptor beta chain sequence and its context. This table comes from immunoSEQ multiplex PCR, and its TCRdb copy is limited to in-frame clones, with some not included. The data contain roughly 51,000 clones, 92% of them singletons. The sample originates from a study of T cell changes during pregnancy in multiple sclerosis. The CDR3 length is 13 residues. Trimming removed 6 bases from V and 4 bases from J; junction bases left unmatched: 6. Germline values: CDR1 SQVTM, CDR2 ANQGSEA. Sequencing used CD4+ T cells from peripheral blood mononuclear cells, obtained after pregnancy. The V and J genes are TRBV29-1 and TRBJ1-2; 9 bases map to TRBD1. The source of this sequence is a female donor in good health, enrolled as a control in a pregnancy study. The CDR3 region is CSVIGTGSYGYTF. DNA of the CDR3: TGCAGCGTCATCGGGACAGGGTCCTATGGCTACACCTTC.